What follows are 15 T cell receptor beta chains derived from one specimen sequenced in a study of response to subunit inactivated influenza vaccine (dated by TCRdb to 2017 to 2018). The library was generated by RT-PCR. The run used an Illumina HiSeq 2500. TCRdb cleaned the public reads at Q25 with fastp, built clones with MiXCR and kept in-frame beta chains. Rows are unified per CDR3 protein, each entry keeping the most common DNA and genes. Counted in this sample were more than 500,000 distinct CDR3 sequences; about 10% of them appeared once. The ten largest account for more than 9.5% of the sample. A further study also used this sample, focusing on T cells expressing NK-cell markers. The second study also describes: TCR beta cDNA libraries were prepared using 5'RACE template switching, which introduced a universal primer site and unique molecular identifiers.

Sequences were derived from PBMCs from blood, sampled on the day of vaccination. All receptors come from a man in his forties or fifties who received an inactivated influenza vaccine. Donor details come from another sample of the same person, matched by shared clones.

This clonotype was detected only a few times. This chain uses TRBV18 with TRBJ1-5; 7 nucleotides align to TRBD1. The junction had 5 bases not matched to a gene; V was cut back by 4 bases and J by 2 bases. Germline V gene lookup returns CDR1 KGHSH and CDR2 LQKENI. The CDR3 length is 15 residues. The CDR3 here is CASSLAGTGNQPQHF. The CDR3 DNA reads TGTGCCAGCTCACTCGCCGGGACAGGCAATCAGCCCCAGCATTTT.

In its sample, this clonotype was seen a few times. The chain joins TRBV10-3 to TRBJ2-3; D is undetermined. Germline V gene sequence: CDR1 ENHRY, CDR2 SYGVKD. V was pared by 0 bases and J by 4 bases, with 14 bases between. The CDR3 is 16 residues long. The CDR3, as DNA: TGTGCCATCAGTGAGTCAGACCCCCGAACGGCAGATACGCAGTATTTT. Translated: CAISESDPRTADTQYF.

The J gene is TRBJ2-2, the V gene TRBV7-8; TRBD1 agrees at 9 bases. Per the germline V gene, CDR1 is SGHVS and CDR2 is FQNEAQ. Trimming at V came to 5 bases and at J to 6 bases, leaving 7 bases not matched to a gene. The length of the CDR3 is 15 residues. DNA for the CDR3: TGTGCCAGCAGCAAACAGGGGGCGCAATCCGGGGAGCTGTTTTTT. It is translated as CASSKQGAQSGELFF.

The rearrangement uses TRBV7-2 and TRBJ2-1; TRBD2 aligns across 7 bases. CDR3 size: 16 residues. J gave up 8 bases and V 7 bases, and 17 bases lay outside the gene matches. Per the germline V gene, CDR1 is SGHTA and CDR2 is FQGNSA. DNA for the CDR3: TGTGCCAGCACCCTAAGGGGAGGGAGGGGAAGGTATGAGCAGTTCTTC. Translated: CASTLRGGRGRYEQFF.

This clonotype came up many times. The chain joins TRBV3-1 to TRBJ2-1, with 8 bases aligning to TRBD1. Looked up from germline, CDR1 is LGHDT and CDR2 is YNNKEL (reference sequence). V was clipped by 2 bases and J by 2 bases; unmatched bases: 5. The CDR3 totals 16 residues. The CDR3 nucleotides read TGTGCCAGCAGCCAAACAGGGGGTAGAACCTACAATGAGCAGTTCTTC. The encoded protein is CASSQTGGRTYNEQFF.

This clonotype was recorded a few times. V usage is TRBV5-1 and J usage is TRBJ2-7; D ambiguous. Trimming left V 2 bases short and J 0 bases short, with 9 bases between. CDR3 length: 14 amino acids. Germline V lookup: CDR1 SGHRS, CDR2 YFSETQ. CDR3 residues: CASSFRTASYEQYF. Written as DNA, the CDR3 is TGCGCCAGCAGCTTCAGGACCGCCTCCTACGAGCAGTACTTC.

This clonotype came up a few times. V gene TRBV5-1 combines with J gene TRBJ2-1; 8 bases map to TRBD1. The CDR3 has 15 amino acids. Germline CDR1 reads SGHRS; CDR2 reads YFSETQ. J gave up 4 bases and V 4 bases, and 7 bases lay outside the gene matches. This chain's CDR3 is CASSRWTGIYNEQFF. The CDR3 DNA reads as TGCGCCAGCAGCCGGTGGACAGGGATTTACAATGAGCAGTTCTTC.

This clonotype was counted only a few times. DNA for the CDR3: TGTGCCAGTCTCAGTGAAGCGGGAGGCCGGACCTACGAGCAGTACTTC. Protein: CASLSEAGGRTYEQYF. The genes are TRBV28 and TRBJ2-7; 9 nucleotides match TRBD2. Germline V gene data show CDR1 as MDHEN and CDR2 as SYDVKM. The J segment lost 2 bases and the V segment lost 9 bases, leaving 14 bases of the junction unmatched. The CDR3 contains 16 residues.

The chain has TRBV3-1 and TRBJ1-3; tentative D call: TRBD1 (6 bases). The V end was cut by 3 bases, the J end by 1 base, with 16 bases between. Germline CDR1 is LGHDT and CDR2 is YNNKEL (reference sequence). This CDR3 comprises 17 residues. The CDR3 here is CASSQWASQGSGNTIYF. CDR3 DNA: TGTGCCAGCAGCCAGTGGGCATCACAGGGATCTGGAAACACCATATATTTT.

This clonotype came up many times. The DNA for the CDR3 is TGCGCCAGCAGCCAAGACAGGGGGTTTAATTCACCCCTCCACTTT. This gives the protein CASSQDRGFNSPLHF. The gene calls are TRBV4-3 and TRBJ1-6; TRBD1 matches 7 bases. CDR3 length: 15 residues. Germline CDR1 LGHNA, CDR2 YSLEER. V shed 0 bases, J shed 6 bases, and the junction held 2 bases outside the gene matches.

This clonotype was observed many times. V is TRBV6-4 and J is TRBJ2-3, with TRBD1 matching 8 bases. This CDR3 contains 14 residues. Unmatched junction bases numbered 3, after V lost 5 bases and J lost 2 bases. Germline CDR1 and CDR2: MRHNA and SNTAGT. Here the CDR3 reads CASSRTGTTDTQYF. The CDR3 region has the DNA TGTGCCAGCAGTAGGACAGGGACCACAGATACGCAGTATTTT.

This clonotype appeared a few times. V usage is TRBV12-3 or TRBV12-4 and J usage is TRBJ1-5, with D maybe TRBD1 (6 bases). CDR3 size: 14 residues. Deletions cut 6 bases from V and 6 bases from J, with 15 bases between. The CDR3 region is CASRGPGAGQPQHF. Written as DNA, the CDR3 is TGTGCCAGCAGGGGACCAGGGGCCGGTCAGCCCCAGCATTTT.

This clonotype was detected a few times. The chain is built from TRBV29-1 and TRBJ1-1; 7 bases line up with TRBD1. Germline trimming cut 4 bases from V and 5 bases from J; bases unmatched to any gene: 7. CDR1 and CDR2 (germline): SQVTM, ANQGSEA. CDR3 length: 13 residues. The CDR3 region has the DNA TGCAGCGTTGCGACAGGGCCGGGAACTGAAGCTTTCTTT. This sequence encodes CSVATGPGTEAFF. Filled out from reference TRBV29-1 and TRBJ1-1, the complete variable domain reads SAVISQKPSRDICQRGTSLTIQCQVDSQVTMMFWYRQQPGQSLTLIATANQGSEATYESGFVIDKFPISRPNLTFSTLTVSNMSPEDSSIYLCSVATGPGTEAFFGQGTRLTVV.

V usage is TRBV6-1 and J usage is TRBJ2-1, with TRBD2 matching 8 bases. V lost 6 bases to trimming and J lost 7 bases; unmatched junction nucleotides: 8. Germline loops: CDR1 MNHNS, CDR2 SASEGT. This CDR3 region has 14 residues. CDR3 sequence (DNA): TGTGCCAGCAGCCCCGGACGGGAGGGGAATGAGCAGTTCTTC. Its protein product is CASSPGREGNEQFF.

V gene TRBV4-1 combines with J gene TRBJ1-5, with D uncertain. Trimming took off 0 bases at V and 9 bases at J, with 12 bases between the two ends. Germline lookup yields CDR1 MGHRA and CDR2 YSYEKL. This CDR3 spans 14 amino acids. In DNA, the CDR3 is TGCGCCAGCAGCCAAGATGCGGGGTGGCGGCCCCAGCATTTT. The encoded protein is CASSQDAGWRPQHF.